This entry describes one T cell receptor beta chain. This sample stems from a study of blood T cell repertoires in COVID-19. Study summary: Samples representing acute and convalescent COVID-19 were sourced from the United States, Italy and Spain. T cells, B-cell-depleted T cells, or PBMCs supplied cDNA or gDNA.

Everyone who took part was 18 to 89 years old, and they came from fewer than 25 US areas. Before they entered the study, exposed participants had met a COVID-19 case within 2 weeks. Profiled with immunoSEQ multiplex PCR; TCRdb holds only in-frame clones, not every one. This table holds more than 300,000 clones, around nine tenths found once. CDR3 length: 15 residues. The germline gives CDR1 SGDLS, CDR2 YYNGEE. V was cut by 0 bases and J by 3 bases, with 9 bases left in between. The receptor comes from a woman in her 30s who had been exposed to COVID-19. The chain links TRBV9 to TRBJ1-4; D may be TRBD1 (6 bases). Sequencing used PBMCs or T cells enriched from blood (not recorded which). Here the CDR3 reads CASSVAAGANEKLFF. As DNA, the CDR3 is TGTGCCAGCAGCGTAGCGGCAGGGGCTAATGAAAAACTGTTTTTT.